Detailed here is one T cell receptor (beta chain). The antigen is undetermined. PCR was performed a second time for about 7 to 12 cycles using a sample-barcoded 5' primer and a J-beta primer mix. TCRdb re-called the 5' RACE reads with MiXCR, one entry per CDR3 protein. The sample yields approximately 600,000 distinct CDR3 sequences, roughly three fifths seen once. These data originate in a study of blood T cells in healthy people across ages. Study context: There was about one barcoded beta molecule captured by template switching per two T cells.

In each sample, at least 6.5 million PBMCs were isolated. CDR1 is SGHRS, CDR2 YFSETQ, per germline. CDR3 length: 18 amino acids. The junction had 18 bases not matched to a gene; V was cut back by 0 bases and J by 7 bases. Notes on the study in general: Researchers said unsorted PBMCs prevented a conclusive naive versus antigen-experienced comparison. The study found more naive CD4+ cells and higher diversity in long-lived than aged donors.

This clonotype was obtained from a man aged 60 to 69 in good health. Sequenced material: blood. The rearrangement links TRBV5-1 to TRBJ2-7; 8 bases are shared with TRBD2. The CDR3 region is CASSLDGRASGLRNEQYF. The DNA for the CDR3 is TGCGCCAGCAGCTTGGATGGACGGGCTAGCGGGCTTAGGAATGAGCAGTACTTC.